This T cell receptor (beta chain) was profiled in a study of T cell responses to AZD1222 COVID-19 vaccine. The table came from immunoSEQ multiplex PCR; TCRdb's copy has only in-frame clones and leaves some out. The data show tens of thousands of clones, around 83% seen once. Germline V gene sequence: CDR1 LGHDT, CDR2 YNNKEL (reference sequence). The CDR3 length is 17 residues. The ends lost 3 bases at V and 5 bases at J; junction bases unmatched: 16. General observations from the study: Baseline serology detected seropositivity in only a handful of AZD1222 recipients. There were vaccine-associated CD4 TCRs across spike, dominant at 160-218 and 743-854. Two AZD1222 administrations were followed by greater Spike-specific TCR breadth and depth. The peak T cell response came first, and repertoires were sampled only after it.

A note on this clone: Its antigen is as yet unknown.

The gene calls are TRBV3-1 (or the pseudogene TRBV3-2) and TRBJ2-7; 7 positions match TRBD1. This sample comprised peripheral blood, obtained on day 0 of AZD1222 vaccination. The receptor was isolated from an adult in good health. The CDR3 DNA reads TGTGCCAGCAGCCAGGCCCTTGGACAGGTACCGGGGAACGAGCAGTACTTC. Protein: CASSQALGQVPGNEQYF.